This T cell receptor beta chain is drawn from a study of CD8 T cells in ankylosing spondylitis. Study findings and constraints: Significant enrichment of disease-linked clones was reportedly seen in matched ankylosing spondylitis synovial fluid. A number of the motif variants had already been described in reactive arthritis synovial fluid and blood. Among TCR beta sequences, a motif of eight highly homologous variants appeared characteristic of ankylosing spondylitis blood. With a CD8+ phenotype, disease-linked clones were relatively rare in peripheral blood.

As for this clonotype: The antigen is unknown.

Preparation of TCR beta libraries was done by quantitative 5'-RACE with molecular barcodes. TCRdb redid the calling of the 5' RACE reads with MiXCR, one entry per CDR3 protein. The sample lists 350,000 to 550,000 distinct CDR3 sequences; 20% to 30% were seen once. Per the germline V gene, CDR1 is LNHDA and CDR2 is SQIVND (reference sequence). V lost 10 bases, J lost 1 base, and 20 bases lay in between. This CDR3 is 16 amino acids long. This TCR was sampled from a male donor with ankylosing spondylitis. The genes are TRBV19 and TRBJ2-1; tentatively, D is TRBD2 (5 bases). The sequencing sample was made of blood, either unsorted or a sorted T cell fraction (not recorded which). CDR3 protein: CATHPGSLSSYNEQFF. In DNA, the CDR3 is TGTGCCACCCATCCGGGATCCCTCAGTTCCTACAATGAGCAGTTCTTC.